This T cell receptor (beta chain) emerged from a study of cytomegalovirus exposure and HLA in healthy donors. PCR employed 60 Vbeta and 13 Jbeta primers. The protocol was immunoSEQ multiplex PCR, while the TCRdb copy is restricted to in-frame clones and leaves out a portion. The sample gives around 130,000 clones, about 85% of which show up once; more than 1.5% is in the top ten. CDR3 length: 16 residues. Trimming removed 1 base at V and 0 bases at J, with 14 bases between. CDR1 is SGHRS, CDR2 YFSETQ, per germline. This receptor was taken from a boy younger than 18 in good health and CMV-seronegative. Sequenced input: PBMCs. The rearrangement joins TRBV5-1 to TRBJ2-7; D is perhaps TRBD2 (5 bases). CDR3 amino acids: CASSLTPASISYEQYF. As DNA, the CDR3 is TGCGCCAGCAGCTTGACCCCGGCTAGCATCTCCTACGAGCAGTACTTC.